This T cell receptor (beta chain) appears in the sequencing data of a study of cytomegalovirus exposure and HLA in healthy donors. V trimming: 2 bases; J trimming: 7 bases; junction bases outside the gene matches: 4. The V gene's germline CDR1 is LNHDA and CDR2 SQIVND (reference sequence). The CDR3 runs 13 residues. The study ran its PCR with 60 Vbeta and 13 Jbeta primers. Data came from immunoSEQ multiplex PCR; TCRdb stores just in-frame clones and leaves some out. This table lists 100,000 to 150,000 clones. In regard to this clone: Its antigen is as yet unknown.

Study-wide points: For presence/absence analyses, sequencing depth was assumed to be roughly uniform across donors.

The sequence came from a young man in good health and CMV-seronegative. The specimen was PBMCs. The chain couples TRBV19 to TRBJ1-2; 7 bases are a match to TRBD1. CDR3 sequence reads: CASSITGVPGYTF. CDR3 sequence (DNA): TGTGCCAGTAGTATAACAGGGGTGCCTGGCTACACCTTC.